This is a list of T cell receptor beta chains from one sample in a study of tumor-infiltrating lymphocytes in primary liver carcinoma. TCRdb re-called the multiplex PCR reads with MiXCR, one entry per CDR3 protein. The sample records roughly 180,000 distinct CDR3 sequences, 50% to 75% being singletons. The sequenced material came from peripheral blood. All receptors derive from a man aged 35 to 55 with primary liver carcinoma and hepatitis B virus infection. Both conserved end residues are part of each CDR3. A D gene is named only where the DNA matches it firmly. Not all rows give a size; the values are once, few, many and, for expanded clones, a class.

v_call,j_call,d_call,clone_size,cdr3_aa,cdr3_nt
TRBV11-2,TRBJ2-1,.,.,CVSSMLVGSGDEQFF,TGTGTCAGCAGCATGCTAGTGGGGTCGGGGGATGAGCAGTTCTTC
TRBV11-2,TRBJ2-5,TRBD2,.,CASSLASGGEETQYF,TGTGCCAGCAGCTTAGCTAGCGGGGGAGAAGAGACCCAGTACTTC
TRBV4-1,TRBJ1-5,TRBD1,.,CASSQDGGQGTTDTQHF,TGCGCCAGCAGCCAAGACGGGGGACAGGGAACAACAGATACGCAGCATTTT
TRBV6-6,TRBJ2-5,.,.,CSSTPLRGGGETQYF,TGTTCCAGCACCCCATTAAGGGGGGGGGGAGAGACTCAGTACTTT
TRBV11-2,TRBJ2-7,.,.,CASTSDRGRTSRRFYEQYF,TGTGCCAGCACCTCGGACAGGGGTCGGACTAGCAGGAGGTTCTACGAGCAGTACTTC
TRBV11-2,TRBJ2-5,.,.,CASGNGLQGNQETQYF,TGTGCCAGCGGAAATGGACTTCAGGGGAACCAAGAGACCCAGTACTTC
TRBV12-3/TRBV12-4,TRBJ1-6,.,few,CASRGGGNSPLHF,TGTGCCAGCAGAGGAGGGGGGAATTCACCCCTCCATTTT
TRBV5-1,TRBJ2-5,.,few,CASSLGDYIQETQYF,TGCGCCAGCAGCTTGGGTGACTACATCCAAGAGACCCAGTACTTC
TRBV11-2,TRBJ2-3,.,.,CASSLSYTNTQYF,TGTGCCAGCAGCTTAAGTTACACAAACACGCAGTATTTT
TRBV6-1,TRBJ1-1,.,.,CASSDHVGALNTEDFF,TGTGCCAGCTCAGATCACGTTGGGGCTTTGAACACTGAAGATTTCTTT
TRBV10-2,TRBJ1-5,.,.,CATRGSNLPQHF,TGCGCCACCCGGGGCAGCAATCTGCCCCAGCATTTT
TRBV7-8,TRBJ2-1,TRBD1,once,CASQDRGNNGQFF,TGTGCCAGCCAAGACAGGGGCAACAATGGGCAGTTCTTC
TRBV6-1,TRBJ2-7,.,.,CASSYRGSGAEQYF,TGTGCCAGCAGTTATAGGGGCTCCGGGGCAGAGCAGTACTTC
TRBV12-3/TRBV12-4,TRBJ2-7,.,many,CASSGQGSHEQYF,TGTGCCAGCAGTGGTCAGGGTTCCCACGAGCAGTACTTC
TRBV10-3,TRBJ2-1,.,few,CAIRQDGYEQFF,TGTGCCATCAGGCAGGACGGGTATGAGCAGTTCTTC
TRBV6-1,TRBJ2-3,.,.,CASSEEARPQDMQYF,TGTGCCAGCAGTGAAGAGGCTCGACCCCAAGATATGCAGTATTTT
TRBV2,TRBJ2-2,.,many,CASSEAQGNTGELFF,TGTGCCAGCAGTGAAGCACAGGGGAACACCGGGGAGCTGTTTTTT